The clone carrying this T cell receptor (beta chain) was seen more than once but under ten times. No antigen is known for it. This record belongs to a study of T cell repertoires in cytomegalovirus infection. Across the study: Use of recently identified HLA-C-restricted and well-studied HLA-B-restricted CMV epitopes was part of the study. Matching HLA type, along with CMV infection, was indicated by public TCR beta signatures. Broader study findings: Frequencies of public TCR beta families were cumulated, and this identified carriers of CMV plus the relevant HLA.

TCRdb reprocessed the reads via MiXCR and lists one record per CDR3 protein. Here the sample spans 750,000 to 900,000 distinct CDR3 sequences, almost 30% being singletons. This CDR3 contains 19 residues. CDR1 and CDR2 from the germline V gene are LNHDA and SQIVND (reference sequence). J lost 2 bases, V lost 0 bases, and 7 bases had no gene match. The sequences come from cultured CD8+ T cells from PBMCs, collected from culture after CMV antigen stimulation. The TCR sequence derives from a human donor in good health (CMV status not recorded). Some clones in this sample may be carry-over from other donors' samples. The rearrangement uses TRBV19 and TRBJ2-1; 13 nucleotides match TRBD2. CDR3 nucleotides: TGTGCCAGTAGTATAGAGAGTCCGGGACTAGCGGGAACCTACAATGAGCAGTTCTTC. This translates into CASSIESPGLAGTYNEQFF.